This TCR beta chain comes out of a study of T cell changes during pregnancy in multiple sclerosis. Data came from immunoSEQ multiplex PCR; TCRdb stores just in-frame clones and leaves some out. The sample lists 55,000 to 75,000 clones; about 91% were seen once. This clonotype was obtained from a female donor with multiple sclerosis, enrolled in a pregnancy study. Sequenced material: peripheral blood, taken after pregnancy.

The CDR3 sequence: CAATGGRGANVLTF. The CDR3 nucleotides are TGTGCCGCCACAGGGGGCCGTGGGGCCAACGTCCTGACTTTC. The chain couples TRBV19 to TRBJ2-6; 9 bases align to TRBD1. V dropped 11 bases and J dropped 3; count of bases not matched to a gene: 5. Germline V gene sequence: CDR1 LNHDA, CDR2 SQIVND (reference sequence). CDR3 length: 14 amino acids.